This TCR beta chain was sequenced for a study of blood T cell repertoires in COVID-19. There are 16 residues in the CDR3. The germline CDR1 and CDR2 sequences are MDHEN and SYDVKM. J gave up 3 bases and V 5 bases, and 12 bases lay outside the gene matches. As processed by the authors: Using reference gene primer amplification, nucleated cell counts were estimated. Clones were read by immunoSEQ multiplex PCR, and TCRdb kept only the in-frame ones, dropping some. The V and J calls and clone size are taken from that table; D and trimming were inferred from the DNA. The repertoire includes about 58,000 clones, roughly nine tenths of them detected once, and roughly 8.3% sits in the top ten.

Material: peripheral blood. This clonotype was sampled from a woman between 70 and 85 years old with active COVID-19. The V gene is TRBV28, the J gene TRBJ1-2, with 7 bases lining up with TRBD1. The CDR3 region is CASSGPTATGYYGYTF. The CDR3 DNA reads TGTGCCAGCAGTGGACCGACCGCGACAGGGTACTATGGCTACACCTTC.